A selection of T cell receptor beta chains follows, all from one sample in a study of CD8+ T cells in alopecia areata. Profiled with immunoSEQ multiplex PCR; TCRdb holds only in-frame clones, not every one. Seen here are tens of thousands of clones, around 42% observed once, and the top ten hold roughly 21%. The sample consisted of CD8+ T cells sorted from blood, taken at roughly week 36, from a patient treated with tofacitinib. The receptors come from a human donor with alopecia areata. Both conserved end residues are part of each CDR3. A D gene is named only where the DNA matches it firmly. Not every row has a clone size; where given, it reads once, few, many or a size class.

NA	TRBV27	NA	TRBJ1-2	TGTGCCAGCACCCGAACCACAACCTCTAACTATGGCTACACCTTC	CASTRTTTSNYGYTF
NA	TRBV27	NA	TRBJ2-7	TGTGCCAGCAGTTTAACTACTTCCTACGAGCAGTACTTC	CASSLTTSYEQYF
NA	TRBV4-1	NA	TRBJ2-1	TGCGCCAGCAGCCAAGCCAACTACAATGAGCAGTTCTTC	CASSQANYNEQFF
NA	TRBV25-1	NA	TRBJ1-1	TGTGCCAGCAGTGCATTGAACACTGAAGCTTTCTTT	CASSALNTEAFF
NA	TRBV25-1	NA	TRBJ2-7	TGTGCCAGAACCCGAACCCCCCTCGCCTACGAGCAGTACTTC	CARTRTPLAYEQYF
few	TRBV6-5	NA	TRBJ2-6	TGTGCCAGCAGTTACTCCGGAAGCTCTGGGGCCAACGTCCTGACTTTC	CASSYSGSSGANVLTF
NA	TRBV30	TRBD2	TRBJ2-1	TGTGCCTGGAGAATAGCGGGAGATCCATGTGAGCAGTTCTTC	CAWRIAGDPCEQFF
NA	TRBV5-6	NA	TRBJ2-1	TGTGCCAGCAGCTTAGGGGGTCCTGAGCAGTTCTTC	CASSLGGPEQFF
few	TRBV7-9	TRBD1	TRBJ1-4	TGTGCCAGCAGCCGGACAGGAGGTGAAGAAAAACTGTTTTTT	CASSRTGGEEKLFF
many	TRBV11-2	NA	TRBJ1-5	TGTGCCAGCAGCCTCGGGTGGGGGCCGAATCAGCCCCAGCATTTT	CASSLGWGPNQPQHF
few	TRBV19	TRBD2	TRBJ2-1	TGTGCCAGTAGTTTGACTAGCGGCTACAATGAGCAGTTCTTC	CASSLTSGYNEQFF
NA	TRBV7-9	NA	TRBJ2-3	TGTGCCAGCCTGAGGGTACCAGATACGCAGTATTTT	CASLRVPDTQYF
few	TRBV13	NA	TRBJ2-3	TGTGCCAGCAGCCGCAGAGAAGGTAACACAGATACGCAGTATTTT	CASSRREGNTDTQYF
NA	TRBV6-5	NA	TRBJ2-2	TGTGCCAGCAGCAGGGCCGGGGAGCTGTTTTTT	CASSRAGELFF
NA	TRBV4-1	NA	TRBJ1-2	TGCGCCAGCAGCCAAGATAATGGGGCGTATGGCTACACCTTC	CASSQDNGAYGYTF
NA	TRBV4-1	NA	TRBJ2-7	TGCGCCAGCAGCCAAGTTCCGGGACTGGCGGTCGGGGAGCAGTACTTC	CASSQVPGLAVGEQYF
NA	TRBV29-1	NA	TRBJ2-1	TGCAGCGGGAAGTCGGGTTGGCTCAATGAGCAGTTCTTC	CSGKSGWLNEQFF
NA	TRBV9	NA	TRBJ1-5	TGTGCCAGCAGCGTAGACTATAGGAGCAATCAGCCCCAGCATTTT	CASSVDYRSNQPQHF
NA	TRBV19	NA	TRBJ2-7	TGTGCCAGTACCCCCGGGGGCATATCCTACGAGCAGTACTTC	CASTPGGISYEQYF
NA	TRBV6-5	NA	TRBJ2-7	TGTGCCAGCAGCCCGGGACCAGCCTACGAGCAGTACTTC	CASSPGPAYEQYF
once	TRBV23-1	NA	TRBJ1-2	TGCGCCAGCAGTCACGTCGGGTGGGGCTACACCTTC	CASSHVGWGYTF
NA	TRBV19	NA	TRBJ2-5	TGTGCCAGTAGTATTGCCAACCAAGAGACCCAGTACTTC	CASSIANQETQYF
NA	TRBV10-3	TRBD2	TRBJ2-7	TGTGCCATCAGTGAGGCGACTAGCGGGAGGGCCCACGAGCAGTACTTC	CAISEATSGRAHEQYF
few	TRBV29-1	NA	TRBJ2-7	TGCAGCGTTGTAGAATCACTCTCCTACGAGCAGTACTTC	CSVVESLSYEQYF
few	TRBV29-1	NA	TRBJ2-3	TGCAGCGGCCGCACAGATACGCAGTATTTT	CSGRTDTQYF
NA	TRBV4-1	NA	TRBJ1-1	TGCGCCAGCAGCCAAGATCCGTTCGCGGGTACTGAAGCTTTCTTT	CASSQDPFAGTEAFF
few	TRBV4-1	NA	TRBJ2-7	TGCGCCAGCAGCCAAGCGGCGGGTGTATCCTACGAGCAGTACTTC	CASSQAAGVSYEQYF
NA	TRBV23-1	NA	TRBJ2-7	TGCGCCGACCCCACGCACAGCTACGAGCAGTACTTC	CADPTHSYEQYF
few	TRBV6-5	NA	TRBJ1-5	TGTGCCAGCAGACTACAGGAAAATCAGCCCCAGCATTTT	CASRLQENQPQHF
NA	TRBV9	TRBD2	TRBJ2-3	TGTGCCAGCAGCCGAACCGGACTAGCGGGACACACAGATACGCAGTATTTT	CASSRTGLAGHTDTQYF
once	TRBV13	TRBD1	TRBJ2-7	TGTGCCAGCAGCACACGACAGGGGATTGGTGAGCAGTACTTC	CASSTRQGIGEQYF
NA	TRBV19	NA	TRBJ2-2	TGTGCCAGTACCCAGGGGCAGGGCGTCGGGGAGCTGTTTTTT	CASTQGQGVGELFF
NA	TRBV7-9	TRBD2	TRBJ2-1	TGTGCCAGCAGCCTTAGCGGGAGGTACAATGAGCAGTTCTTC	CASSLSGRYNEQFF
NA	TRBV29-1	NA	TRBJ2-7	TGCAGCGCGGTACTAGGACGATACGAGCAGTACTTC	CSAVLGRYEQYF
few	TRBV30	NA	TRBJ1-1	TGTGCCTGGAGTGTACATGGCATCCCGAACACTGAAGCTTTCTTT	CAWSVHGIPNTEAFF
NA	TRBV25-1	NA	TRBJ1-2	TGTGCCAGCAGTGAATCGACATACGCGCGGACCTTC	CASSESTYARTF
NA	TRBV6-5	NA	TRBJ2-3	TGTGCCAGCAGTTACGACTACACAGATACGCAGTATTTT	CASSYDYTDTQYF
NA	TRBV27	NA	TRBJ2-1	TGTGCCAGCACCGCGAGGGGTTCCTACAATGAGCAGTTCTTC	CASTARGSYNEQFF
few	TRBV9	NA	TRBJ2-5	TGTGCCAGCAGCGGACAGAAAGAGACCCAGTACTTC	CASSGQKETQYF
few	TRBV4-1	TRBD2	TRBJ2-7	TGCGCCAGCAGCCAAGGACTAGCGGGGGAGCAGTACTTC	CASSQGLAGEQYF
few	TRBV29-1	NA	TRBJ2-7	TGCAGCGCCCGGGACGCAGACTACGAGCAGTACTTC	CSARDADYEQYF
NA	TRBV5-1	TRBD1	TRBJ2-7	TGCGCCAGCAGCTTGGGGGACAGAACCTACGAGCAGTACTTC	CASSLGDRTYEQYF
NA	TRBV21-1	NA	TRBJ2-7	TGTGCCAGCAGCAAAGATTGTAGCTACGAGCAGTACTTC	CASSKDCSYEQYF
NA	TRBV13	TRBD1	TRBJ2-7	TGTGCCAGCAGCTTACGAGGACAGGGGCTCTACGAGCAGTACTTC	CASSLRGQGLYEQYF
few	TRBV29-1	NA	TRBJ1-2	TGCAGCGTTGGACAAGACTATGGCTACACCTTC	CSVGQDYGYTF
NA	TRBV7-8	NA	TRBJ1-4	TGTGCCAGCAGTGAAAACGCGTATGCAACTAATGAAAAACTGTTTTTT	CASSENAYATNEKLFF
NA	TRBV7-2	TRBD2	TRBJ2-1	TGTGCCAGCAGCTTATCTGGTAGCGGGATCAATGAGCAGTTCTTC	CASSLSGSGINEQFF
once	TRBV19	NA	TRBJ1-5	TGTGCCAGTAGCTCGGCGGCGGACAATCAGCCCCAGCATTTT	CASSSAADNQPQHF
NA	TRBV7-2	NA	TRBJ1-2	TGTGCCAGCAGCTTAGCAAGGATCGGCTACACCTTC	CASSLARIGYTF
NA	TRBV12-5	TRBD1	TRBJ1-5	TGTGCTAGTGGTTTGGGGACAGGGGGCACAATTTATAGCAATCAGCCCCAGCATTTT	CASGLGTGGTIYSNQPQHF
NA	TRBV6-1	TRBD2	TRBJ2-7	TGTGCCAGCAGTGAATCGGGACTAGCGGCATCCTACGAGCAGTACTTC	CASSESGLAASYEQYF
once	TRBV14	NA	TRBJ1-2	TGTGCCAGCAGCCCACCCTCGGTCTATGGCTACACCTTC	CASSPPSVYGYTF
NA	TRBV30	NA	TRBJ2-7	TGTGCCTGGAGTGGGGACCCTAAGGTCTACGAGCAGTACTTC	CAWSGDPKVYEQYF
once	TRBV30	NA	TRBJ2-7	TGTGCCTGGGAAGGGGGCTACGAGCAGTACTTC	CAWEGGYEQYF